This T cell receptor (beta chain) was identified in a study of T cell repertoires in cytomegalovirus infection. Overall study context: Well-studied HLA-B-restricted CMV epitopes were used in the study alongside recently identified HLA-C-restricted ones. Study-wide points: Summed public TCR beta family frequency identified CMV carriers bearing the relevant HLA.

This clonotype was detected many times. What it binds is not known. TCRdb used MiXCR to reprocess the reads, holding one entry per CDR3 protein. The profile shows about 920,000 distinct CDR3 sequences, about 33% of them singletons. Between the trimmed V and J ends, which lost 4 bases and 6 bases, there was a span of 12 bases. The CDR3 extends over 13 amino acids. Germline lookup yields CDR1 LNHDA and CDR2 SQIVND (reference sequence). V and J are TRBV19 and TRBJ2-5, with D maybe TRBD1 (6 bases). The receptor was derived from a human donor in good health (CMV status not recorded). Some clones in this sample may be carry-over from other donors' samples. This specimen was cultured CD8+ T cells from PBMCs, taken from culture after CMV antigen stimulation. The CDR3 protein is CASSTHRVKTQYF. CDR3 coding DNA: TGTGCCAGTAGTACCCACAGGGTAAAGACCCAGTACTTC.